This TCR beta chain was documented in a study of tumor-infiltrating lymphocytes in glioblastoma multiforme. Study-wide results and limits: Only one glioblastoma patient had TCR and mutation analysis. Unequal TCR RNA per T cell might skew measured clone sizes.

Comments on this clonotype: Its target is not known.

Looked up from germline, CDR1 is SGHNT and CDR2 is YENEEA. This CDR3 region has 14 residues. The ends were cut back, 2 bases at V and 6 bases at J, with 11 bases in the middle. TCR beta libraries were built from RNA through three nested multiplex PCR rounds using modified ARM-PCR. A C-beta primer primed TCRB cDNA from about 500 ng RNA. TCRdb re-called the multiplex PCR reads through MiXCR, storing one row per CDR3 protein. This table holds more than 13,000 distinct CDR3 sequences, roughly 70% found once. The chain is built from TRBV11-3 and TRBJ2-1, with D perhaps being TRBD1 or TRBD2 (5 bases each). The TCR comes from a male donor with glioblastoma. The sequenced material came from brain tumor tissue. The chain's CDR3 is CASSLRDGSNEQFF. DNA for the CDR3: TGTGCCAGCAGCTTAAGGGACGGTAGCAATGAGCAGTTCTTC. Full variable domain (missing parts from reference TRBV11-3 and TRBJ2-1): EAGVVQSPRYKIIEKKQPVAFWCNPISGHNTLYWYLQNLGQGPELLIRYENEEAVDDSQLPKDRFSAERLKGVDSTLKIQPAELGDSAVYLCASSLRDGSNEQFFGPGTRLTVL.